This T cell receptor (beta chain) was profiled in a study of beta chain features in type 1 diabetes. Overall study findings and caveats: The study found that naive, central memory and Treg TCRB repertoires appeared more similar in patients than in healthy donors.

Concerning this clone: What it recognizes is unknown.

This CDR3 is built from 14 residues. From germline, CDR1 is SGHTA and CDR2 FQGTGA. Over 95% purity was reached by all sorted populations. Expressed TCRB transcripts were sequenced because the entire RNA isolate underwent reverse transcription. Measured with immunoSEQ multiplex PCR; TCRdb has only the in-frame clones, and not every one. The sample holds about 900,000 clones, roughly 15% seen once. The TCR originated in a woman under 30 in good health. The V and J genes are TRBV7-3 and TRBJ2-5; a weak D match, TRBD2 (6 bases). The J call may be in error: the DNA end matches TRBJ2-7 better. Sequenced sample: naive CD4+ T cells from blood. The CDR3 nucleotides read TGTGCCAGCAGCTTAACCCCGTGGGGGGACGAGCAGTACTTC. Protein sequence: CASSLTPWGDEQYF.